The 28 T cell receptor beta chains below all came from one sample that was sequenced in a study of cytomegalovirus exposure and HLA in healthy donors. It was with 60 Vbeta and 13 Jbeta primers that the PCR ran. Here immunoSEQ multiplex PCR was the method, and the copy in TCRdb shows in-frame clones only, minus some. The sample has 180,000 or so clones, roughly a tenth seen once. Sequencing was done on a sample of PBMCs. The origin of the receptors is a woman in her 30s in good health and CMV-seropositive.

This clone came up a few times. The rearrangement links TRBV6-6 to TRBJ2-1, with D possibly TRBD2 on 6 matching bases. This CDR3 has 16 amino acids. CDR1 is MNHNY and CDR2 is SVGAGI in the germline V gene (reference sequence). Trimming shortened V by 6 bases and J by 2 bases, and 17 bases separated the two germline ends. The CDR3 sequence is CASSPQGASAYNEQFF. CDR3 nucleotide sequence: TGTGCCAGCAGCCCGCAAGGCGCTAGCGCCTACAATGAGCAGTTCTTC.

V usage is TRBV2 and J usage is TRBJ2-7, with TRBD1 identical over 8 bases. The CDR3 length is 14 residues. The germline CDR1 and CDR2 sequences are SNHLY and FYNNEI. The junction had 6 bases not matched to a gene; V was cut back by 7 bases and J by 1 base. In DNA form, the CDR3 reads TGTGCCAGCACAATACAGGGGGGATCCTACGAGCAGTACTTC. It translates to CASTIQGGSYEQYF. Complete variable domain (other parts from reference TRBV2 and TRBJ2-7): EPEVTQTPSHQVTQMGQEVILRCVPISNHLYFYWYRQILGQKVEFLVSFYNNEISEKSEIFDDQFSVERPDGSNFTLKIRSTKLEDSAMYFCASTIQGGSYEQYFGPGTRLTVT.

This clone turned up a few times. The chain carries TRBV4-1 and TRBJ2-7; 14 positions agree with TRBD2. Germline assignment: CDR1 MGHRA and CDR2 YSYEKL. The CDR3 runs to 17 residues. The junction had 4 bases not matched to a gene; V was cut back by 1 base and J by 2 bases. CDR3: CASSQASTSGRAYEQYF. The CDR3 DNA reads TGCGCCAGCAGCCAAGCCTCGACTAGCGGGAGGGCCTACGAGCAGTACTTC.

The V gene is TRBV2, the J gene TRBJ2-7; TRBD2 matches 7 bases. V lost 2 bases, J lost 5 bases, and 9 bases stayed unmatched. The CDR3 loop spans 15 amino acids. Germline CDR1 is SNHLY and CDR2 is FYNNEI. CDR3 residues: CASSEWTRGRDEQYF. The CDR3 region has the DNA TGTGCCAGCAGTGAATGGACTAGAGGGAGGGACGAGCAGTACTTC.

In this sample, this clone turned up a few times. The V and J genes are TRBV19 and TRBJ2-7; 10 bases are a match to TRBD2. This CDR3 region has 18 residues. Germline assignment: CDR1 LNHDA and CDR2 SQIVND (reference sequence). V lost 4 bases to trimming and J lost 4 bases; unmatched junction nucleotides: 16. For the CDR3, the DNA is TGTGCCAGTAGTAAGCTAGCGGGAGCGGAGGGAGGATTATACGAGCAGTACTTC. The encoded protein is CASSKLAGAEGGLYEQYF.

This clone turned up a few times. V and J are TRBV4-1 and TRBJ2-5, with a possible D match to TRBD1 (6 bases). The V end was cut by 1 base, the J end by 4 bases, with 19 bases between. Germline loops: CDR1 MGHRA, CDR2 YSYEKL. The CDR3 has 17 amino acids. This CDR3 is CASSQALTGEGGETQYF. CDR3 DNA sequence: TGCGCCAGCAGCCAAGCTTTAACGGGTGAAGGGGGAGAGACCCAGTACTTC.

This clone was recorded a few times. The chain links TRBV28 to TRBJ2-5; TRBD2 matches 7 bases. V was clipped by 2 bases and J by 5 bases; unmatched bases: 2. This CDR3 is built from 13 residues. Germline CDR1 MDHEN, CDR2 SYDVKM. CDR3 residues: CASSLGGGETQYF. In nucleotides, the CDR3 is TGTGCCAGCAGTTTAGGGGGAGGGGAGACCCAGTACTTC.

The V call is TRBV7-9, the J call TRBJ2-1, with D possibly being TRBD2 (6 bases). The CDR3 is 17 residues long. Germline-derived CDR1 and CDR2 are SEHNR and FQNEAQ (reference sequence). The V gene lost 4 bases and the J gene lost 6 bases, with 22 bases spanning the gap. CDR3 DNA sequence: TGTGCCAGCAGCTCTGTTCGACCTGGACGGGAGATCAATGAGCAGTTCTTC. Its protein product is CASSSVRPGREINEQFF.

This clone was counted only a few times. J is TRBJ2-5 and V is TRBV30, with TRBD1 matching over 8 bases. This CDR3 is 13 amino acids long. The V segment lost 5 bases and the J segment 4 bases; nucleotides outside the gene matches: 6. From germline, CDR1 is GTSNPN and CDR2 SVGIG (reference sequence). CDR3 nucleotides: TGTGCCTGGGGGCGGACAGGGAGAGAGACCCAGTACTTC. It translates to CAWGRTGRETQYF.

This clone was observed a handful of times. CDR3 in DNA: TGCGCCAGCAGTCCTCATTTGACTAGCGGGACCTACGAGCAGTACTTC. It specifies CASSPHLTSGTYEQYF. The chain uses TRBV5-1 and TRBJ2-7; TRBD2 aligns across 11 bases. The germline CDR1 and CDR2 sequences are SGHRS and YFSETQ. The CDR3 contains 16 residues. The ends lost 5 bases at V and 2 bases at J; junction bases unmatched: 9.

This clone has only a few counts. This CDR3 is CASSHEVGTAEQYF. In DNA, the CDR3 is TGCGCCAGCAGCCATGAAGTCGGGACAGCCGAGCAGTACTTC. This chain uses TRBV5-1 with TRBJ2-7; 7 bases are a match to TRBD1. The CDR3 is made up of 14 amino acids. Trimming cost V 4 bases and J 6 bases; bases outside gene matches: 10. Per the germline V gene, CDR1 is SGHRS and CDR2 is YFSETQ.

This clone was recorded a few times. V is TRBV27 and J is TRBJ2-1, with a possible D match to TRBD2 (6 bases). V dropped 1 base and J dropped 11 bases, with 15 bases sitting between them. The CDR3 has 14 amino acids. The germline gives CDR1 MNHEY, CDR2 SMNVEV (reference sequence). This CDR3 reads CASSLFGTEVQQFF. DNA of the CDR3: TGTGCCAGCAGTTTATTCGGGACTGAGGTGCAGCAGTTCTTC.

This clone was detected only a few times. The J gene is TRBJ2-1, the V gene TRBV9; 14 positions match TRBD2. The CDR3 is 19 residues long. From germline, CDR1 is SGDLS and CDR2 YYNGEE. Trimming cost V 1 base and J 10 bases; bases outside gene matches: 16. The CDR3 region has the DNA TGTGCCAGCAGCGTACTGGGACTAGCGGGAGATAGGGATTTAAGGGAGCAGTTCTTC. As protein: CASSVLGLAGDRDLREQFF.

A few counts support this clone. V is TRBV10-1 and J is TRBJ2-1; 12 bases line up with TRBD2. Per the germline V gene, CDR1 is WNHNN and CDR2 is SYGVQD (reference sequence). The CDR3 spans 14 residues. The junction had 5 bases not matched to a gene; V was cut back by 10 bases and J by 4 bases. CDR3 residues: CATGTSGPYNEQFF. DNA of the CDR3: TGCGCCACAGGGACTAGCGGGCCATACAATGAGCAGTTCTTC.

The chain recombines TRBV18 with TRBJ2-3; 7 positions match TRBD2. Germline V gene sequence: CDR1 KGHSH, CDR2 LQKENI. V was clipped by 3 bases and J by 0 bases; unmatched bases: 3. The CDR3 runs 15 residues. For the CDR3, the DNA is TGTGCCAGCTCACCCCAGCGGGGCAGCACAGATACGCAGTATTTT. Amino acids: CASSPQRGSTDTQYF.

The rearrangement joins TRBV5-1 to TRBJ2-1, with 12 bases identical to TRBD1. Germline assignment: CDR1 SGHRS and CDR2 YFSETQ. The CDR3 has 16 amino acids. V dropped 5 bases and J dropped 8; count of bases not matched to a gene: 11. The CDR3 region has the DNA TGCGCCAGCAGGTCCGGGACAGGGGGCGCGGGGCATGAGCAGTTCTTC. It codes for CASRSGTGGAGHEQFF.

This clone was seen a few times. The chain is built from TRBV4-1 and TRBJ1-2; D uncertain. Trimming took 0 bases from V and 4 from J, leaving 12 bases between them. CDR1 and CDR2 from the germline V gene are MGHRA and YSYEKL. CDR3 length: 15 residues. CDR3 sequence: CASSQDRQSGYGYTF. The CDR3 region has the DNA TGCGCCAGCAGCCAAGATAGGCAGAGCGGCTATGGCTACACCTTC.

CDR3 coding DNA: TGTGCCAGCTCACCATCTAGGACAGGCTACGAGCAGTACTTC. As protein: CASSPSRTGYEQYF. This chain links TRBV18 with TRBJ2-7; 7 bases fit TRBD1. The trim removed 2 bases at V and 3 bases at J, leaving 4 bases unmatched. This CDR3 has 14 residues. The V gene's germline CDR1 is KGHSH and CDR2 LQKENI.

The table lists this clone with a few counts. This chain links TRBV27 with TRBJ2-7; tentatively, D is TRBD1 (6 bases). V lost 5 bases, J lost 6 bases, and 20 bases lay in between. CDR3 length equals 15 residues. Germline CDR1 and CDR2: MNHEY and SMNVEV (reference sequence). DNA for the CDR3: TGTGCCAGCAGTCCTATGACAGGCCATATGGGCGAGCAGTACTTC. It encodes CASSPMTGHMGEQYF.

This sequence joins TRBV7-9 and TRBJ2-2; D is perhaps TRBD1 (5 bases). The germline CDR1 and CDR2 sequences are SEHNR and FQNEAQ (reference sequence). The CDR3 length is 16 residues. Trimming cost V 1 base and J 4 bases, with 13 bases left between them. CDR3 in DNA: TGTGCCAGCAGCTTAGTGGGGCAGTCTTTCACCGGGGAGCTGTTTTTT. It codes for CASSLVGQSFTGELFF.

Here the CDR3 reads CAWSVSGTGSYTF. In DNA, the CDR3 is TGTGCCTGGAGTGTATCTGGGACAGGGAGCTACACCTTC. The V and J genes are TRBV30 and TRBJ1-2, with 9 bases fitting TRBD1. The CDR3 spans 13 residues. The J segment lost 9 bases and the V segment lost 0 bases, leaving 5 bases of the junction unmatched. Looked up from germline, CDR1 is GTSNPN and CDR2 is SVGIG (reference sequence).

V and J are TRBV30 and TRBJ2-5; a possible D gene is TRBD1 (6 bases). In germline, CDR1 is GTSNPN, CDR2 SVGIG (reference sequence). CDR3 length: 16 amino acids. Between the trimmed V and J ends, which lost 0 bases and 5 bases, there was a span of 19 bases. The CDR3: CAWSVRPGDISETQYF. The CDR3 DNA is TGTGCCTGGAGTGTTAGGCCAGGGGATATATCGGAGACCCAGTACTTC.

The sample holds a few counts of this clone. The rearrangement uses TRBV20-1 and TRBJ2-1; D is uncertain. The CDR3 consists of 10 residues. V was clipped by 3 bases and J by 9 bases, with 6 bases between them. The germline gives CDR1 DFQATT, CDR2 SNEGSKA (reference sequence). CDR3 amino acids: CSASGFEQFF. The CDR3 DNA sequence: TGCAGTGCTAGCGGGTTTGAGCAGTTCTTC.

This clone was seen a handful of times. CDR3 bases: TGCGCCAGCAGGTACTCGAGTTCCTACGAGCAGTACTTC. Translating it yields CASRYSSSYEQYF. The chain combines TRBV5-1 with TRBJ2-7; no reliable D call. Trimming pared 5 bases from V and 1 base from J, leaving 10 bases between. Germline CDR1 reads SGHRS; CDR2 reads YFSETQ. The CDR3 extends over 13 amino acids.

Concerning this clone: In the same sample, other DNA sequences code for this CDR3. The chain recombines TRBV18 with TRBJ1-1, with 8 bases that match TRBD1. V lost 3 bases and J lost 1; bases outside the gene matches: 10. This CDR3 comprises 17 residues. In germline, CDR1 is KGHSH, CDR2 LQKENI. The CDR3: CASSPRQGFPPNTEAFF. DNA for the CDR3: TGTGCCAGCTCACCCAGACAGGGGTTCCCACCGAACACTGAAGCTTTCTTT.

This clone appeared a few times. The CDR3 DNA sequence: TGTGCCAGCAGCTTAGATCCTAGCGTAGAGACCCAGTACTTC. Protein sequence: CASSLDPSVETQYF. The chain uses TRBV7-2 and TRBJ2-5, with D possibly being TRBD2 (6 bases). V dropped 1 base and J dropped 4 bases, with 10 bases sitting between them. The germline gives CDR1 SGHTA, CDR2 FQGNSA. The CDR3 extends over 14 amino acids.

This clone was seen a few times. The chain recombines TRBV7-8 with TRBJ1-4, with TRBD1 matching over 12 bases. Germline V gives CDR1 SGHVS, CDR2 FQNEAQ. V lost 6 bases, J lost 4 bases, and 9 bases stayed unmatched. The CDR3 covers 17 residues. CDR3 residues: CASRQGDRGRGNEKLFF. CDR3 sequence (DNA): TGTGCCAGCAGACAAGGGGACAGGGGGCGCGGTAATGAAAAACTGTTTTTT.

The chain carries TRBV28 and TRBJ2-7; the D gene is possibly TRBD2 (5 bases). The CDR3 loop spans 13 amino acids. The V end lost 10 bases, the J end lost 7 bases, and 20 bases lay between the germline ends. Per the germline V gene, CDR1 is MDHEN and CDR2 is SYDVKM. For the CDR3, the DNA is TGTGCCACGAAGGTAGGGAGCCGCGGTGAGCAGTACTTC. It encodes CATKVGSRGEQYF.